The 27 T cell receptor beta chains presented below share a single source sample, sequenced in a study of T cells in localized non-small cell lung cancer. The repertoire was sequenced with immunoSEQ multiplex PCR; TCRdb's copy has only in-frame clones and lacks some. The table includes tens of thousands of clones, roughly 82% detected once. This specimen consisted of peripheral blood, obtained before any cancer treatment. The receptors come from a male donor at least 60 years old with stage III squamous cell lung carcinoma.

This chain links TRBV6-1 with TRBJ2-5; TRBD2 matches 10 bases. Germline CDR1 MNHNS, CDR2 SASEGT. The V segment lost 4 bases and the J segment 7 bases; nucleotides outside the gene matches: 12. This CDR3 contains 16 residues. The CDR3 spells CASSASASGGPRTQYF. CDR3 DNA: TGTGCCAGCAGTGCTTCGGCTAGCGGGGGCCCCCGGACCCAGTACTTC.

This clone appeared a single time. The chain carries TRBV19 and TRBJ2-4; TRBD2 might be the D (6 bases). V lost 5 bases and J 1 base, leaving 15 bases between the germline ends. The germline gives CDR1 LNHDA, CDR2 SQIVND (reference sequence). CDR3 length equals 16 residues. The CDR3 bases are TGTGCCAGTAGTGACAGACGGGGACTGGCCAAAAACATTCAGTACTTC. It specifies CASSDRRGLAKNIQYF.

This clone counts as medium-sized. The rearrangement links TRBV11-2 to TRBJ2-1; D possibly uses TRBD1 or TRBD2 (5 bases each). Germline V lookup: CDR1 SGHAT, CDR2 FQNNGV. Trimming cost V 3 bases and J 8 bases, with 17 bases left between them. The CDR3 spans 15 residues. DNA of the CDR3: TGTGCCAGCAGCTTGCTAGCAAGGGGACGGGATGAGCAGTTCTTC. Its translation: CASSLLARGRDEQFF.

This clone was recorded once. J is TRBJ1-2 and V is TRBV14; the D is unclear. The CDR3 loop spans 16 amino acids. Trimming removed 4 bases from V and 2 bases from J, with 17 bases in between. Per the germline V gene, CDR1 is SGHDN and CDR2 is FVKESK. The CDR3 region is CASSPGEFLLNYGYTF. The CDR3 DNA is TGTGCCAGCAGCCCAGGAGAGTTCCTACTCAACTATGGCTACACCTTC.

The chain employs TRBV6-1 and TRBJ2-2; possibly TRBD1 for D (6 bases). The CDR3 loop spans 14 amino acids. CDR1 is MNHNS and CDR2 is SASEGT in the germline V gene. Trimming stripped 6 bases from V and 7 bases from J, with 15 bases between. CDR3 bases: TGTGCCAGCAGCCGAAACAGGGATGTCGGGGAGCTGTTTTTT. Protein product: CASSRNRDVGELFF.

The chain employs TRBV9 and TRBJ1-5, with a weak D call TRBD1 (6 bases). With 7 bases removed from V and 1 base from J, the gap between germline ends came to 15 bases. The V gene's germline CDR1 is SGDLS and CDR2 YYNGEE. This CDR3 is built from 15 residues. This CDR3 is CASGGAALSNQPQHF. The DNA for the CDR3 is TGTGCCAGCGGGGGGGCAGCCCTAAGCAATCAGCCCCAGCATTTT.

CDR3 sequence: CASSEVANTEAFF. The CDR3 coding sequence is TGTGCCAGCAGTGAAGTGGCGAACACTGAAGCTTTCTTT. V is TRBV6-1 and J is TRBJ1-1, with D hard to call. CDR1 MNHNS and CDR2 SASEGT come from the germline V gene. The CDR3 length is 13 residues. Trimming shortened V by 1 base and J by 1 base, and 4 bases separated the two germline ends.

Only one count was recorded for this clone. V usage is TRBV7-9 and J usage is TRBJ2-1; 8 bases fit TRBD2. After removal of 0 bases from V and 6 bases from J, the junction contained 10 bases not matched to a gene. Per germline, CDR1 SEHNR and CDR2 FQNEAQ (reference sequence). The CDR3 runs 17 residues. CDR3 coding DNA: TGTGCCAGCAGCTTAGCGCAATTTGCGGGGGGTATCAATGAGCAGTTCTTC. Translating it yields CASSLAQFAGGINEQFF.

This clone showed up just a few times. This sequence joins TRBV5-1 and TRBJ1-6; 7 nucleotides align to TRBD1. The CDR3 loop spans 15 amino acids. Germline V gene data show CDR1 as SGHRS and CDR2 as YFSETQ. With 0 bases clipped from V and 5 bases from J, the junction kept 2 bases outside the gene matches. The CDR3: CASSLVQGDNSPLHF. The CDR3 region has the DNA TGCGCCAGCAGCTTGGTTCAGGGGGATAATTCACCCCTCCACTTT.

The CDR3 DNA reads TGCGCCAGCAGCCCTACAGTGGCAGATACGCAGTATTTT. The encoded protein is CASSPTVADTQYF. The chain couples TRBV5-1 to TRBJ2-3; D is ambiguous. Trimming took 4 bases from V and 4 from J, leaving 10 bases between them. CDR3 length: 13 amino acids. Germline CDR1 SGHRS, CDR2 YFSETQ.

This sequence joins TRBV5-4 and TRBJ1-1; D unclear. V lost 0 bases and J 0 bases, leaving 6 bases between the germline ends. The CDR3 is 14 amino acids. Germline V gene sequence: CDR1 SGHNT, CDR2 YYREEE (reference sequence). The CDR3 DNA reads as TGTGCCAGCAGCTTGGGTGCTCTGAACACTGAAGCTTTCTTT. Translating gives CASSLGALNTEAFF.

V usage is TRBV18 and J usage is TRBJ1-2, with TRBD1 matching over 7 bases. The germline V gene encodes CDR1 KGHSH and CDR2 LQKENI. Trimming took 4 bases from V and 8 from J; bases not matched to a gene: 10. The CDR3 spans 14 residues. The CDR3 nucleotides are TGTGCCAGCTCACTTAGACAGGGTATGCGCGGCTACACCTTC. Protein product: CASSLRQGMRGYTF. The full variable domain, in which reference TRBV18 and TRBJ1-2 provide the parts outside the CDR3, is NAGVMQNPRHLVRRRGQEARLRCSPMKGHSHVYWYRQLPEEGLKFMVYLQKENIIDESGMPKERFSAEFPKEGPSILRIQQVVRGDSAAYFCASSLRQGMRGYTFGSGTRLTVV.

This CDR3 is CASSLLGTMVTNEKLFF. The DNA for the CDR3 is TGTGCCAGCTCCCTACTAGGGACAATGGTGACTAATGAAAAACTGTTTTTT. The chain carries TRBV18 and TRBJ1-4, with D possibly being TRBD1 (6 bases). The CDR3 is 17 amino acids. CDR1 is KGHSH and CDR2 is LQKENI in the germline V gene. V dropped 6 bases and J dropped 2 bases, with 19 bases sitting between them.

In this sample, this clone is medium-sized. The rearrangement links TRBV7-7 to TRBJ2-7; the match to TRBD1 covers 7 bases. Germline values: CDR1 SSHAT, CDR2 FNYEAQ (reference sequence). V lost 3 bases and J lost 8; bases outside the gene matches: 7. The CDR3 spans 13 residues. The CDR3: CASSLTGWSKQYF. CDR3 nucleotides: TGTGCCAGCAGCTTGACAGGGTGGTCCAAGCAGTACTTC.

CDR3 sequence reads: CASSYLIDGSTEAFF. CDR3 nucleotide sequence: TGTGCCAGCAGTTACTTAATCGACGGAAGCACTGAAGCTTTCTTT. The V gene is TRBV6-6, the J gene TRBJ1-1; D gene uncertain. Germline CDR1 MNHNY, CDR2 SVGAGI (reference sequence). The germline V and J ends were trimmed by 1 base and 4 bases, with 13 bases remaining between them. There are 15 residues in the CDR3.

This rearrangement joins TRBV2 to TRBJ1-5; a possible D gene is TRBD1 (5 bases). V lost 7 bases and J 0 bases, leaving 7 bases between the germline ends. Germline values: CDR1 SNHLY, CDR2 FYNNEI. This CDR3 is 13 amino acids long. The CDR3 protein is CASKTDSNQPQHF. CDR3 sequence (DNA): TGTGCCAGCAAGACAGATAGCAATCAGCCCCAGCATTTT. Full variable domain (outside the CDR3, taken from reference TRBV2 and TRBJ1-5): EPEVTQTPSHQVTQMGQEVILRCVPISNHLYFYWYRQILGQKVEFLVSFYNNEISEKSEIFDDQFSVERPDGSNFTLKIRSTKLEDSAMYFCASKTDSNQPQHFGDGTRLSIL.

The chain recombines TRBV25-1 with TRBJ2-1; D is unresolved. This CDR3 has 11 residues. Germline CDR1 and CDR2: MGHDK and SYGVNS. V was shortened by 5 bases and J by 8 bases, with 7 bases between the two germline ends. In nucleotides, the CDR3 is TGTGCCAGCAGTTTGGTCTATGAGCAGTTCTTC. Encoded protein: CASSLVYEQFF.

The rearrangement joins TRBV25-1 to TRBJ1-3, with a possible D match to TRBD1 (6 bases). Germline V gene lookup returns CDR1 MGHDK and CDR2 SYGVNS. Trimming pared 2 bases from V and 11 bases from J, leaving 13 bases between. This CDR3 spans 13 amino acids. The CDR3 loop reads CASSETDRTPIYF. The CDR3 bases are TGTGCCAGCAGTGAAACGGACAGAACGCCCATATATTTT.

The V gene is TRBV14, the J gene TRBJ1-1, with a weak D call TRBD1 (5 bases). V dropped 4 bases and J dropped 3 bases, with 12 bases sitting between them. This CDR3 has 14 residues. Germline V gives CDR1 SGHDN, CDR2 FVKESK. The CDR3 nucleotides are TGTGCCAGCAGCCCCGGGGCCAGCGACACTGAAGCTTTCTTT. It translates to CASSPGASDTEAFF. The complete variable domain, with remaining parts taken from reference TRBV14 and TRBJ1-1, reads EAGVTQFPSHSVIEKGQTVTLRCDPISGHDNLYWYRRVMGKEIKFLLHFVKESKQDESGMPNNRFLAERTGGTYSTLKVQPAELEDSGVYFCASSPGASDTEAFFGQGTRLTVV.

The rearrangement links TRBV5-1 to TRBJ2-7; 7 bases align to TRBD1. The V and J ends lost 4 bases and 3 bases, in that order; junction bases with no gene match: 7. Germline CDR1 is SGHRS and CDR2 is YFSETQ. The CDR3 is 14 amino acids. The CDR3 DNA follows: TGCGCCAGCAGCGCCAGGGGACAGCTCTACGAGCAGTACTTC. Translated: CASSARGQLYEQYF.

V gene TRBV21-1 combines with J gene TRBJ1-5; TRBD1, the D gene given by the table, was not confirmed from the DNA. TRBV21-1 is a recognized pseudogene. The CDR3 is 16 residues long. As DNA, the CDR3 is TGTGCCAGCAGCCCGACTTACAGGGGAGGCAATCAGCCCCAGCATTTT. It translates to CASSPTYRGGNQPQHF.

V and J are TRBV29-1 and TRBJ1-1; D is possibly TRBD1 (5 bases). Germline V gene lookup returns CDR1 SQVTM and CDR2 ANQGSEA. The V end was cut by 1 base, the J end by 2 bases, with 8 bases between. This CDR3 is 13 amino acids long. The CDR3 region is CSVEGQRNTEAFF. CDR3 DNA: TGCAGCGTTGAAGGACAGAGAAACACTGAAGCTTTCTTT.

The chain uses TRBV29-1 and TRBJ2-1; maybe TRBD1 (5 bases). The CDR3 has 14 residues. V was clipped by 0 bases and J by 6 bases, with 12 bases between them. The germline gives CDR1 SQVTM, CDR2 ANQGSEA. For the CDR3, the DNA is TGCAGCGTTGAAGAAATGAGACAGACCAATGAGCAGTTCTTC. Its translation: CSVEEMRQTNEQFF.

The chain has TRBV15 and TRBJ1-4; TRBD1 aligns across 7 bases. Germline V gene sequence: CDR1 LNHNV, CDR2 YYDKDF (reference sequence). J lost 5 bases, V lost 5 bases, and 5 bases had no gene match. This CDR3 contains 14 residues. The CDR3 DNA sequence: TGTGCCACCAGCCTGACAGGGCAAAATGAAAAACTGTTTTTT. Protein product: CATSLTGQNEKLFF.

V gene TRBV4-1 combines with J gene TRBJ1-5; tentative D call: TRBD1 (5 bases). Trimming cost V 0 bases and J 6 bases, with 12 bases left between them. Germline V gene lookup returns CDR1 MGHRA and CDR2 YSYEKL. The CDR3 sequence is 15 residues long. In DNA form, the CDR3 reads TGCGCCAGCAGCCAAGATGGGCAGGGTCTTCAGCCCCAGCATTTT. Residues: CASSQDGQGLQPQHF.

The V gene is TRBV5-4, the J gene TRBJ2-1, with 11 bases fitting TRBD2. The V and J ends lost 5 bases and 6 bases, in that order; junction bases with no gene match: 7. This CDR3 spans 15 amino acids. CDR1 SGHNT and CDR2 YYREEE come from the germline V gene (reference sequence). The CDR3 protein is CASSPGTSGFNEQFF. CDR3 in DNA: TGTGCCAGCAGTCCCGGGACTAGCGGCTTCAATGAGCAGTTCTTC.

The chain carries TRBV15 and TRBJ2-7; D may be TRBD1 or TRBD2 (5 bases each). V gave up 6 bases and J gave up 4 bases, with 22 bases separating them. CDR1 and CDR2 (germline): LNHNV, YYDKDF (reference sequence). CDR3 length: 16 amino acids. The CDR3, as DNA: TGTGCCACCAGTCGCGGCCCCACGGGACGGCAGTACGAGCAGTACTTC. Amino acid sequence: CATSRGPTGRQYEQYF.